What follows is one T cell receptor (beta chain) and its context. Method: immunoSEQ multiplex PCR; TCRdb's copy keeps in-frame clones and lacks some. Among 130,000 to 150,000 clones listed, about four fifths were seen once. The data are from a study of blood T cell repertoires in COVID-19. The germline V gene has CDR1 SGHTA and CDR2 FQGNSA. The CDR3 loop spans 17 amino acids. Losses at the gene ends were 5 bases for V and 7 bases for J; bases not matched to a gene: 12. The sample consisted of PBMCs or T cells enriched from blood (not recorded which). The receptor was isolated from a man in his forties or fifties who had recovered from COVID-19. The chain combines TRBV7-2 with TRBJ1-5; 12 nucleotides align to TRBD1. The CDR3 loop is CASSPGTGGMTGQPQHF. Here the CDR3 DNA reads TGTGCCAGCAGCCCGGGGACAGGGGGCATGACGGGACAGCCCCAGCATTTT.